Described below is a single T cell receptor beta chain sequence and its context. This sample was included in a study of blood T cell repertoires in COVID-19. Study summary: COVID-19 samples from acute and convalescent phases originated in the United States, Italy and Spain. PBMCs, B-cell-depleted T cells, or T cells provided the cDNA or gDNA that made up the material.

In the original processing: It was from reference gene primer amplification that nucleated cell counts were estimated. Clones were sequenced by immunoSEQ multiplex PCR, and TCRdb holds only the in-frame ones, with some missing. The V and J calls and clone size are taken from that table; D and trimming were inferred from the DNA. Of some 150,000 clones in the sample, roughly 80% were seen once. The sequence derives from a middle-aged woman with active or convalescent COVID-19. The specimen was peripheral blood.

CDR3 in amino acids: CATQTASYSPLHF. CDR3 sequence (DNA): TGTGCCACCCAGACAGCCTCTTATTCACCCCTCCACTTT. The genes are TRBV24-1 and TRBJ1-6; D is perhaps TRBD1 (5 bases). This CDR3 contains 13 residues. The germline V gene encodes CDR1 KGHDR and CDR2 SFDVKD. Trimming took off 9 bases at V and 8 bases at J, with 13 bases between the two ends.